This T cell receptor beta chain was profiled in a study of cytomegalovirus exposure and HLA in healthy donors. Primers for the PCR totalled 60 Vbeta and 13 Jbeta. The assay was immunoSEQ multiplex PCR, and TCRdb's table has in-frame clones only and misses some. The table lists roughly 80,000 clones, more than 50% of them singletons. This clone was counted a single time. Its specificity is unknown. Donors likely had unrecorded immune exposures despite being nominally healthy when sampled. Study outcomes and limitations: Earlier analysis looked at TCR beta V segments, and most were productive about 90% or about 30% of the time. In a later analysis, specific HLA alleles were associated with more than 15,000 TCR beta sequences at a 0.05 false discovery rate.

The receptor was isolated from a male donor in good health and CMV-seropositive. Sequencing used PBMCs.

The CDR3 region is CASRDREYQPQHF. The DNA for the CDR3 is TGTGCCAGCAGGGACAGGGAATATCAGCCCCAGCATTTT. The V call is TRBV25-1, the J call TRBJ1-5; 8 bases map to TRBD1. Germline CDR1 is MGHDK and CDR2 is SYGVNS. The junction had 3 bases not matched to a gene; V was cut back by 6 bases and J by 5 bases. This CDR3 has 13 amino acids.